A single sample gave rise to the 10 T cell receptor beta chains below, sequenced in a study of T cell clonotyping in hematopoietic cell transplantation. Noted time point: recipient sample about 28 days before transplant, after cytoreduction. Profiled with immunoSEQ multiplex PCR; TCRdb holds only in-frame clones, not every one. Here the sample spans over 10,000 clones, over 80% being singletons. The sequencing here drew on peripheral blood mononuclear cells, taken before stem cell transplant. These receptors all stem from a man between 60 and 75 years old with acute myeloid leukemia. Some clones in this sample may be carry-over from other donors' samples.

The chain has TRBV6-1 and TRBJ2-5; TRBD2 is a possible D gene (5 bases). The CDR3 covers 14 residues. Germline loops: CDR1 MNHNS, CDR2 SASEGT. V was clipped by 11 bases and J by 4 bases, with 20 bases between them. In DNA, the CDR3 is TGTGCCTCCGGGTGGACTGGCGCAGGAGAGACCCAGTACTTC. It translates to CASGWTGAGETQYF.

V and J are TRBV6-1 and TRBJ1-6; no definite D call. Per the germline V gene, CDR1 is MNHNS and CDR2 is SASEGT. The CDR3 has 13 amino acids. Trimming pared 6 bases from V and 2 bases from J, leaving 5 bases between. CDR3 bases: TGTGCCAGCAGGGGTCCCTATAATTCACCCCTCCACTTT. Its translation: CASRGPYNSPLHF.

V gene TRBV4-1 combines with J gene TRBJ1-2, with D tentatively TRBD1 (6 bases). Germline V gene sequence: CDR1 MGHRA, CDR2 YSYEKL. This CDR3 spans 15 amino acids. V was pared by 4 bases and J by 7 bases, with 19 bases between. The CDR3 nucleotides are TGCGCCAGCAGCCGGATGACAGACAGGAGCGGTGGCTACACCTTC. It codes for CASSRMTDRSGGYTF.

This chain connects TRBV30 to TRBJ2-1, with TRBD1 matching 8 bases. Per the germline V gene, CDR1 is GTSNPN and CDR2 is SVGIG (reference sequence). The CDR3 loop spans 14 amino acids. V shed 3 bases and J 5 bases; nucleotides not matched to a gene: 6. The CDR3 loop reads CAWSRGPRNNEQFF. DNA for the CDR3: TGTGCCTGGAGCAGGGGGCCCCGAAACAATGAGCAGTTCTTC.

The chain has TRBV27 and TRBJ2-5; a possible D gene is TRBD1 (6 bases). V lost 9 bases, J lost 5 bases, and 22 bases lay in between. This CDR3 comprises 15 residues. Per germline, CDR1 MNHEY and CDR2 SMNVEV (reference sequence). CDR3 DNA: TGTGCCAGTAAACAAGTAGGGGACATGAAGGAGACCCAGTACTTC. This gives the protein CASKQVGDMKETQYF.

The chain carries TRBV29-1 and TRBJ1-1; D unresolved. V lost 5 bases and J lost 6, with 16 bases in between. In germline, CDR1 is SQVTM, CDR2 ANQGSEA. This CDR3 is 13 amino acids long. CDR3 loop: CSVTPPEKPEAFF. The CDR3 nucleotides read TGCAGCGTTACCCCACCGGAGAAACCTGAAGCTTTCTTT.

The gene calls are TRBV6-5 and TRBJ1-6; D is uncertain. The germline V gene encodes CDR1 MNHEY and CDR2 SVGAGI. The germline V and J ends were trimmed by 0 bases and 4 bases, with 10 bases remaining between them. This CDR3 spans 16 amino acids. In nucleotides, the CDR3 is TGTGCCAGCAGTTACTCCGATCCTTTTTATAATTCACCCCTCCACTTT. Protein sequence: CASSYSDPFYNSPLHF.

This chain joins TRBV4-3 and TRBJ1-1, with TRBD1 matching over 9 bases. V lost 0 bases to trimming and J lost 10 bases; unmatched junction nucleotides: 9. Per the germline V gene, CDR1 is LGHNA and CDR2 is YSLEER. The CDR3 loop spans 15 amino acids. The CDR3 nucleotides read TGCGCCAGCAGCCAAGAGCCGGGACAGGGATTAGCAGCTTTCTTT. It is translated as CASSQEPGQGLAAFF.

The chain links TRBV9 to TRBJ1-1; possibly TRBD1 for D (6 bases). Per germline, CDR1 SGDLS and CDR2 YYNGEE. The CDR3 loop spans 15 amino acids. V was cut by 3 bases and J by 3 bases, with 15 bases left in between. DNA of the CDR3: TGTGCCAGCAGCGCTCAGGGTAAGGGGGACACTGAAGCTTTCTTT. Translating gives CASSAQGKGDTEAFF.

This chain uses TRBV7-8 with TRBJ1-6; perhaps TRBD1 as D (5 bases). From germline, CDR1 is SGHVS and CDR2 FQNEAQ. This CDR3 has 15 amino acids. The V gene lost 2 bases and the J gene lost 5 bases, with 10 bases spanning the gap. CDR3 in DNA: TGTGCCAGCAGCTTAACAGGAGGGGATAATTCACCCCTCCACTTT. It codes for CASSLTGGDNSPLHF.